Shown below are 3 T cell receptor beta chains from a single sample sequenced in a study of T cells after yellow fever vaccination. TCRdb called the 5' RACE reads again in MiXCR, with one record for every CDR3 protein. This repertoire shows some 670,000 distinct CDR3 sequences, roughly an eighth found once; its top ten account for around 14%. The sample in question was PBMCs, obtained on the day of the yellow fever booster vaccination. The receptor source for this set is a young man who received the YFV17D yellow fever vaccine.

The V call is TRBV12-3 or TRBV12-4, the J call TRBJ1-2; perhaps TRBD1 as D (6 bases). CDR3 length: 14 residues. V lost 7 bases and J 2 bases, leaving 14 bases between the germline ends. The CDR3 sequence: CASNRDTANYGYTF. The DNA for the CDR3 is TGTGCCAGCAATCGGGACACAGCAAACTATGGCTACACCTTC.

This clonotype was seen only a few times. This CDR3 reads CAIQGAGETQYF. CDR3 sequence (DNA): TGTGCCATCCAGGGGGCAGGGGAGACCCAGTACTTC. This sequence joins TRBV10-3 and TRBJ2-5; TRBD1 agrees at 8 bases. Germline loops: CDR1 ENHRY, CDR2 SYGVKD. The CDR3 totals 12 residues. Trimming cost V 8 bases and J 5 bases; bases outside gene matches: 4.

The chain links TRBV12-3 or TRBV12-4 to TRBJ1-6; 8 bases line up with TRBD1. The CDR3 runs 17 residues. Trimming removed 6 bases from V and 0 bases from J; junction bases left unmatched: 7. DNA for the CDR3: TGTGCCAGCAGCATTCGGACAGGGAGCTCCTATAATTCACCCCTCCACTTT. Translated, it gives CASSIRTGSSYNSPLHF.